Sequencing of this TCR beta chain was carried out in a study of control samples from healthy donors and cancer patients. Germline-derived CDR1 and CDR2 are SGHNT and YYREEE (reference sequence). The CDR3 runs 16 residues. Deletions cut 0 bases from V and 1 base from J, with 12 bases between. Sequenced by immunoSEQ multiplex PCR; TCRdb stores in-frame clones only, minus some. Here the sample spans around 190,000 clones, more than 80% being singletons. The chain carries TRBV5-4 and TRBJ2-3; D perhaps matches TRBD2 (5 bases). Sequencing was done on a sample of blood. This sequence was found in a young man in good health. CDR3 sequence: CASSLALDGGTDTQYF. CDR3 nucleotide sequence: TGTGCCAGCAGCTTGGCTCTAGACGGGGGCACAGATACGCAGTATTTT.